The 10 T cell receptor beta chains listed next were all sequenced from one sample in a study of cytomegalovirus exposure and HLA in healthy donors. PCR used 60 Vbeta primers and 13 Jbeta primers. Sequencing was performed with immunoSEQ multiplex PCR; in TCRdb, only in-frame clones are kept and a portion is missing. The table shows over 130,000 clones, with roughly 83% occurring only once. Sequenced sample: PBMCs. The receptor source for this set is a human donor in good health.

This clone has a handful of counts. This chain joins TRBV6-1 and TRBJ2-1; 12 positions agree with TRBD2. This CDR3 is 14 amino acids long. The trim removed 8 bases at V and 4 bases at J, leaving 3 bases unmatched. CDR1 and CDR2 (germline): MNHNS, SASEGT. As DNA, the CDR3 is TGTGCCAGCCCCGGACTAGCGGGATACAATGAGCAGTTCTTC. This sequence encodes CASPGLAGYNEQFF.

The table lists this clone with a few counts. The V gene is TRBV29-1, the J gene TRBJ1-5, with 10 bases identical to TRBD1. The germline V gene has CDR1 SQVTM and CDR2 ANQGSEA. The V gene end was trimmed by 5 bases and the J gene end by 6 bases; junction bases not matched to a gene: 7. This CDR3 is built from 14 residues. The CDR3 region is CSVRDRGNGQPQHF. CDR3 DNA sequence: TGCAGCGTTAGGGACAGGGGAAATGGTCAGCCCCAGCATTTT.

This clone was observed a handful of times. This sequence joins TRBV28 and TRBJ1-4; 8 bases are shared with TRBD1. Looked up from germline, CDR1 is MDHEN and CDR2 is SYDVKM. The CDR3 has 18 residues. Unmatched junction bases numbered 15, after V lost 3 bases and J lost 6 bases. The CDR3 nucleotides read TGTGCCAGCAGTTTCCCCCTGGGGACAGGTGGGGAAGATGAAAAACTGTTTTTT. Translated, it gives CASSFPLGTGGEDEKLFF.

The V and J genes are TRBV5-1 and TRBJ1-1, with a possible D match to TRBD1 (6 bases). Germline-derived CDR1 and CDR2 are SGHRS and YFSETQ. The CDR3 runs to 18 residues. Trimming pared 3 bases from V and 4 bases from J, leaving 25 bases between. DNA for the CDR3: TGCGCCAGCAGCTCCGAGCCGAGGCGGACAGCAAGGGGCACTGAAGCTTTCTTT. Protein sequence: CASSSEPRRTARGTEAFF. Full variable domain (outside the CDR3, taken from reference TRBV5-1 and TRBJ1-1): KAGVTQTPRYLIKTRGQQVTLSCSPISGHRSVSWYQQTPGQGLQFLFEYFSETQRNKGNFPGRFSGRQFSNSRSEMNVSTLELGDSALYLCASSSEPRRTARGTEAFFGQGTRLTVV.

The rearrangement links TRBV5-4 to TRBJ2-1; 10 nucleotides agree with TRBD2. The ends lost 0 bases at V and 7 bases at J; junction bases unmatched: 10. The CDR3 extends over 17 amino acids. Germline CDR1 and CDR2: SGHNT and YYREEE (reference sequence). The CDR3 region has the DNA TGTGCCAGCAGCTTGGATTCGCGCCTAGCGGGAGCAAATGAGCAGTTCTTC. Amino acid sequence: CASSLDSRLAGANEQFF. The entire variable domain, with the rest obtained from reference TRBV5-4 and TRBJ2-1, is as follows: ETGVTQSPTHLIKTRGQQVTLRCSSQSGHNTVSWYQQALGQGPQFIFQYYREEENGRGNFPPRFSGLQFPNYSSELNVNALELDDSALYLCASSLDSRLAGANEQFFGPGTRLTVL.

This clone was recorded only once. The genes are TRBV7-8 and TRBJ2-3; weak D call: TRBD1 (5 bases). The CDR3 loop spans 17 amino acids. The V and J ends lost 2 bases and 1 base respectively, with 16 bases between them. Germline lookup yields CDR1 SGHVS and CDR2 FQNEAQ. CDR3 sequence reads: CASSLMRRGAGTDTQYF. The CDR3 bases are TGTGCCAGCAGCTTAATGAGAAGGGGCGCGGGCACAGATACGCAGTATTTT.

The gene calls are TRBV5-1 and TRBJ2-3, with a possible D match to TRBD1 (6 bases). The CDR3 contains 16 residues. Germline assignment: CDR1 SGHRS and CDR2 YFSETQ. Trimming removed 4 bases from V and 0 bases from J, with 15 bases in between. The CDR3 coding sequence is TGCGCCAGCAGCACCCCGACAGGCCCGAGCACAGATACGCAGTATTTT. Residues: CASSTPTGPSTDTQYF.

The gene calls are TRBV6-5 and TRBJ2-7; the D is unclear. V was trimmed by 3 bases and J by 4 bases, leaving 13 bases between them. Looked up from germline, CDR1 is MNHEY and CDR2 is SVGAGI. CDR3 length: 14 residues. The DNA for the CDR3 is TGTGCCAGCAGTTATAATCGAGCGATTTACGAGCAGTACTTC. Amino acid sequence: CASSYNRAIYEQYF.

This chain joins TRBV7-2 and TRBJ2-1; TRBD2 matches 13 bases. V lost 10 bases to trimming and J lost 3 bases; unmatched junction nucleotides: 6. Germline-derived CDR1 and CDR2 are SGHTA and FQGNSA. The CDR3 is 15 residues long. CDR3 sequence: CATAGTSGIYNEQFF. The CDR3 DNA reads TGTGCCACCGCAGGGACTAGCGGGATCTACAATGAGCAGTTCTTC.

The chain combines TRBV27 with TRBJ2-1, with 8 positions matching TRBD1. Per the germline V gene, CDR1 is MNHEY and CDR2 is SMNVEV (reference sequence). CDR3 length equals 14 residues. Trimming removed 2 bases from V and 9 bases from J; junction bases left unmatched: 6. For the CDR3, the DNA is TGTGCCAGCAGTTTACCGGACAGGGCAGGTGAGCAGTTCTTC. It codes for CASSLPDRAGEQFF.